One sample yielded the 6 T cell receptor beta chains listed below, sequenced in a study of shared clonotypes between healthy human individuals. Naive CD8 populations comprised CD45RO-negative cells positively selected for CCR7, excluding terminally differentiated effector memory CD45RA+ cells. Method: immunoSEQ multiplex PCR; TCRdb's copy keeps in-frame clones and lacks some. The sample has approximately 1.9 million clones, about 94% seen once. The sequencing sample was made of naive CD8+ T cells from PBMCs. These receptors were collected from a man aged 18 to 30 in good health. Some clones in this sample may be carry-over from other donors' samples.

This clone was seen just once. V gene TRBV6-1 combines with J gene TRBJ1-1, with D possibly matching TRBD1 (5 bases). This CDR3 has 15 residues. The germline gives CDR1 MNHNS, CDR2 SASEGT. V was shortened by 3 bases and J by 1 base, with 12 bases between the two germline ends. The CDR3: CASSDRQGSNTEAFF. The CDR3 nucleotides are TGTGCCAGCAGTGATCGGCAGGGATCGAACACTGAAGCTTTCTTT.

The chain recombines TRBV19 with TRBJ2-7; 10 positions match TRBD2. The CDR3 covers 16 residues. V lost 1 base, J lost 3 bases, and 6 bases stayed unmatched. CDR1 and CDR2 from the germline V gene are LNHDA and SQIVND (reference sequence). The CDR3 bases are TGTGCCAGTAGTATAGGCGATAGCGGGAGGATCTACGAGCAGTACTTC. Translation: CASSIGDSGRIYEQYF.

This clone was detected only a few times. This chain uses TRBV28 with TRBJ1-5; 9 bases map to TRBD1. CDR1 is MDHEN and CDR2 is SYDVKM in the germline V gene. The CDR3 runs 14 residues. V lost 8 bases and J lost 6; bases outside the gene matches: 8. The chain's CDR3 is CASQMGQGFQPQHF. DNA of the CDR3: TGTGCCAGCCAGATGGGACAGGGCTTTCAGCCCCAGCATTTT.

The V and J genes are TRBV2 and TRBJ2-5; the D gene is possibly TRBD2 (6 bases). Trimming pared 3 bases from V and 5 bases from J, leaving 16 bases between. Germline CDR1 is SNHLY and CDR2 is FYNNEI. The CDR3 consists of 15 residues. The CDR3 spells CASSEIAAGRETQYF. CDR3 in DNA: TGTGCCAGCAGTGAGATTGCTGCGGGAAGGGAGACCCAGTACTTC.

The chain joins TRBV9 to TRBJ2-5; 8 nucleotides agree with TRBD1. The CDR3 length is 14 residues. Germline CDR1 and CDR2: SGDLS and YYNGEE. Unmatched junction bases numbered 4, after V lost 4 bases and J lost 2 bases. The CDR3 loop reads CASSPYRGQETQYF. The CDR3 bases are TGTGCCAGCAGCCCCTACAGGGGGCAAGAGACCCAGTACTTC.

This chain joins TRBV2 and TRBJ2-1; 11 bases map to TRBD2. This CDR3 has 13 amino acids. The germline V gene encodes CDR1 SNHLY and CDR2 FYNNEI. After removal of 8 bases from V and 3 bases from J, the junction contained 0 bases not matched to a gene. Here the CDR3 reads CASGLAGYNEQFF. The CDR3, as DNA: TGTGCCAGCGGACTAGCGGGCTACAATGAGCAGTTCTTC.